This TCR beta chain comes out of a study of OX40 agonist ivuxolimab in advanced cancers. CDR1 and CDR2 from the germline V gene are SGHRS and YFSETQ. This CDR3 is built from 16 residues. Trimming cost V 2 bases and J 2 bases; bases outside gene matches: 8. Only in-frame clones appear in the TCRdb table, and some are missing; sequencing was by immunoSEQ multiplex PCR. The sample lists tens of thousands of clones; about 88% were seen once. The chain links TRBV5-1 to TRBJ2-3; 7 bases agree with TRBD2. The sequence was collected from an adult with an advanced solid tumor such as melanoma, head and neck, liver or kidney cancer. The sequencing used CD4+ or CD8+ T cells sorted from blood, collected in a trial of the OX40 agonist ivuxolimab. CDR3 nucleotides: TGCGCCAGCAGCTTCAACGGACTAGTGATCACAGATACGCAGTATTTT. It encodes CASSFNGLVITDTQYF.